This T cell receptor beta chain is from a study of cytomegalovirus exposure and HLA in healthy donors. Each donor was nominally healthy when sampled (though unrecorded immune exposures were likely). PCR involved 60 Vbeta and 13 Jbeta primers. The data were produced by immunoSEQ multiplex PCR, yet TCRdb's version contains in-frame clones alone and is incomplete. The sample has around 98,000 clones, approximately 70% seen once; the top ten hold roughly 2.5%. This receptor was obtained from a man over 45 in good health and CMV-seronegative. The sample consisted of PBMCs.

CDR3 bases: TGCGCCAGCGGCCCGAGGGTGGGACAGGGGAGCCATGAGCAGTTCTTC. Residues: CASGPRVGQGSHEQFF. The chain has TRBV5-1 and TRBJ2-1; TRBD1 agrees at 10 bases. The CDR3 totals 16 residues. Trimming took 7 bases from V and 8 from J; bases not matched to a gene: 15. Germline V gives CDR1 SGHRS, CDR2 YFSETQ.